One sample yielded the 27 T cell receptor beta chains listed below, sequenced in a study of blood T cells in healthy people across ages. Through a sample-barcoded 5' primer and a J-beta primer mix, a second PCR was run for roughly 6 to 12 cycles. From the 5' RACE reads, TCRdb called clonotypes with MiXCR, one entry per CDR3 protein. The profile shows 1,300,000 or so distinct CDR3 sequences, 55% to 75% of them singletons. Sequencing used blood. The receptors come from a man in his late teens or twenties in good health.

This clonotype was observed a handful of times. The genes are TRBV27 and TRBJ2-5, with D unclear. Germline V gives CDR1 MNHEY, CDR2 SMNVEV (reference sequence). This CDR3 spans 15 amino acids. V was pared by 3 bases and J by 0 bases, with 11 bases between. The CDR3: CASSLMAEYQETQYF. As DNA, the CDR3 is TGTGCCAGCAGTTTGATGGCGGAATACCAAGAGACCCAGTACTTC.

This clonotype was seen a handful of times. The chain combines TRBV20-1 with TRBJ2-3; D is possibly TRBD1 (6 bases). Trimming took off 7 bases at V and 2 bases at J, with 13 bases between the two ends. Germline CDR1 is DFQATT and CDR2 is SNEGSKA (reference sequence). This CDR3 is built from 13 residues. The chain's CDR3 is CSGGDTHTDTQYF. The CDR3 region has the DNA TGCAGTGGAGGGGACACGCACACAGATACGCAGTATTTT.

DNA of the CDR3: TGCAGTGCGATCGACACGTTGAACACTGAAGCTTTCTTT. It codes for CSAIDTLNTEAFF. This sequence joins TRBV20-1 and TRBJ1-1; no clear D. Germline V gene lookup returns CDR1 DFQATT and CDR2 SNEGSKA (reference sequence). This CDR3 has 13 residues. Deletions cut 6 bases from V and 0 bases from J, with 11 bases between.

This sequence joins TRBV20-1 and TRBJ1-1, with 7 positions matching TRBD1. The CDR3 consists of 13 residues. Germline CDR1 DFQATT, CDR2 SNEGSKA (reference sequence). J was trimmed by 8 bases and V by 0 bases; bases with no gene match: 6. CDR3 DNA: TGCAGTGCTAGAGAGGACAGGAGAAGGGAAGCTTTCTTT. Translating it yields CSAREDRRREAFF.

The chain combines TRBV27 with TRBJ2-1; 8 bases are shared with TRBD1. V lost 4 bases to trimming and J lost 9 bases; unmatched junction nucleotides: 11. This CDR3 is built from 15 residues. CDR1 and CDR2 from the germline V gene are MNHEY and SMNVEV (reference sequence). CDR3 nucleotide sequence: TGTGCCAGCAGTTCCCCCGGGACAGGTGATAGTGAGCAGTTCTTC. Translated: CASSSPGTGDSEQFF.

The chain combines TRBV21-1 with TRBJ2-6; no DNA check was done on the table's D call, TRBD2. TRBV21-1 is recorded as a pseudogene. The CDR3 loop spans 19 amino acids. This CDR3 reads CASSKETRLVFSGANVLTF. In nucleotides, the CDR3 is TGTGCCAGCAGCAAAGAAACCCGACTAGTATTTTCTGGGGCCAACGTCCTGACTTTC.

This clonotype was seen a single time. The gene calls are TRBV7-9 and TRBJ2-6; D unclear. This CDR3 spans 12 amino acids. Germline CDR1 is SEHNR and CDR2 is FQNEAQ (reference sequence). V was cut by 5 bases and J by 11 bases, with 10 bases left in between. The CDR3 protein is CASSTMDDVLTF. Here the CDR3 DNA reads TGTGCCAGCAGCACCATGGACGACGTCCTGACTTTC.

This clonotype came up a few times. The CDR3 nucleotides read TGTGCCAGCAGCCCACGGACAGGGGTTGTTGGCTACACCTTC. It codes for CASSPRTGVVGYTF. The V and J genes are TRBV7-2 and TRBJ1-2; 9 bases map to TRBD1. The V segment lost 5 bases and the J segment 7 bases; nucleotides outside the gene matches: 8. Germline V lookup: CDR1 SGHTA, CDR2 FQGNSA. CDR3 length equals 14 residues.

V is TRBV20-1 and J is TRBJ1-2; possibly TRBD1 for D (6 bases). V dropped 3 bases and J dropped 4 bases, with 18 bases sitting between them. This CDR3 region has 15 residues. CDR1 and CDR2 from the germline V gene are DFQATT and SNEGSKA (reference sequence). The CDR3 loop reads CSASRGAGSRYGYTF. CDR3 bases: TGCAGTGCTAGCCGGGGGGCGGGATCCCGCTATGGCTACACCTTC.

V gene TRBV29-1 combines with J gene TRBJ1-2, with 7 nucleotides matching TRBD1. V lost 3 bases to trimming and J lost 6 bases; unmatched junction nucleotides: 13. The CDR3 covers 15 residues. Germline V gene lookup returns CDR1 SQVTM and CDR2 ANQGSEA. CDR3: CSVDPWDRVSDGYTF. CDR3 nucleotide sequence: TGCAGCGTTGACCCGTGGGACAGAGTGAGCGATGGCTACACCTTC.

The chain combines TRBV10-3 with TRBJ1-6; the match to TRBD1 covers 7 bases. The CDR3 extends over 14 amino acids. CDR1 and CDR2 (germline): ENHRY, SYGVKD. V was pared by 4 bases and J by 6 bases, with 3 bases of the junction left unmatched. CDR3 residues: CAISVGGSNSPLHF. The CDR3 DNA sequence: TGTGCCATCAGTGTAGGGGGCTCTAATTCACCCCTCCACTTT.

The DNA of the CDR3 is TGTGCCAGCAGCTCCCCGGGGGCGAACAATGAGCAGTTCTTC. This translates into CASSSPGANNEQFF. The chain carries TRBV9 and TRBJ2-1; D assignment may be TRBD1 or TRBD2 (6 bases each). The ends were cut back, 4 bases at V and 5 bases at J, with 13 bases in the middle. Per germline, CDR1 SGDLS and CDR2 YYNGEE. The CDR3 loop spans 14 amino acids. The whole variable domain, remainder taken from reference TRBV9 and TRBJ2-1, is DSGVTQTPKHLITATGQRVTLRCSPRSGDLSVYWYQQSLDQGLQFLIQYYNGEERAKGNILERFSAQQFPDLHSELNLSSLELGDSALYFCASSSPGANNEQFFGPGTRLTVL.

The rearrangement links TRBV7-9 to TRBJ2-7, with 12 bases aligning to TRBD2. The germline gives CDR1 SEHNR, CDR2 FQNEAQ (reference sequence). Trimming removed 7 bases from V and 2 bases from J; junction bases left unmatched: 15. The CDR3 length is 18 residues. The CDR3 sequence is CASTPFRLAGGATYEQYF. The CDR3 nucleotides are TGTGCCAGCACCCCCTTCCGGCTAGCGGGGGGGGCGACCTACGAGCAGTACTTC.

The V gene is TRBV6-5, the J gene TRBJ2-6; TRBD2 agrees at 8 bases. The CDR3 contains 17 residues. V was clipped by 4 bases and J by 0 bases; unmatched bases: 5. Per the germline V gene, CDR1 is MNHEY and CDR2 is SVGAGI. CDR3 bases: TGTGCCAGCAGTTCCACGGGGGGGATCTCTGGGGCCAACGTCCTGACTTTC. It codes for CASSSTGGISGANVLTF.

This clonotype was seen a single time. The rearrangement joins TRBV7-9 to TRBJ2-7; the D gene is possibly TRBD2 (5 bases). The V end was cut by 5 bases, the J end by 2 bases, with 19 bases between. Germline CDR1 reads SEHNR; CDR2 reads FQNEAQ (reference sequence). The CDR3 runs 16 residues. CDR3 DNA sequence: TGTGCCAGCAGCCTGTGGACTGGGGAGTTACCCTACGAGCAGTACTTC. It yields the protein CASSLWTGELPYEQYF.

This chain joins TRBV28 and TRBJ2-5, with D uncertain. This CDR3 region has 14 residues. V was cut by 5 bases and J by 7 bases, with 17 bases left in between. CDR1 and CDR2 from the germline V gene are MDHEN and SYDVKM. CDR3 amino acids: CASSEPSSHLTQYF. CDR3 DNA sequence: TGTGCCAGCAGTGAACCCTCCAGTCATTTGACCCAGTACTTC.

The J gene is TRBJ2-1, the V gene TRBV7-9; 9 bases align to TRBD2. There are 15 residues in the CDR3. V was pared by 6 bases and J by 0 bases, with 3 bases of the junction left unmatched. The germline CDR1 and CDR2 sequences are SEHNR and FQNEAQ (reference sequence). The chain's CDR3 is CASRPTSGSYNEQFF. In DNA, the CDR3 is TGTGCCAGCAGACCGACTAGCGGCTCCTACAATGAGCAGTTCTTC.

This clonotype showed up just a few times. The rearrangement joins TRBV6-2 or TRBV6-3 to TRBJ2-1; D remains unclear. This CDR3 comprises 16 residues. V was cut by 5 bases and J by 0 bases, with 14 bases left in between. CDR1 MNHEY and CDR2 SVGEGT come from the germline V gene. The CDR3 is CASSPNPDHSYNEQFF. CDR3 DNA: TGTGCCAGCAGTCCCAATCCTGATCACTCCTACAATGAGCAGTTCTTC.

In DNA form, the CDR3 reads TGTGCCAGCAGCTTAGTGGGAGACTCCTACAATGAGCAGTTCTTC. Residues: CASSLVGDSYNEQFF. The V call is TRBV7-2, the J call TRBJ2-1; D may be TRBD2 (5 bases). The CDR3 is made up of 15 amino acids. V lost 1 base and J 0 bases, leaving 7 bases between the germline ends. Looked up from germline, CDR1 is SGHTA and CDR2 is FQGNSA.

Concerning this clonotype: A read error may produce the germline difference seen at one junction end. The rearrangement uses TRBV20-1 and TRBJ2-5; possible D gene TRBD2, 5 bases. The CDR3 has 11 amino acids. Germline loops: CDR1 DFQATT, CDR2 SNEGSKA (reference sequence). CDR3 DNA: TGCAGTACTAGGACTTCAGAGACCCAGTACTTC. This encodes CSTRTSETQYF.

The chain has TRBV5-1 and TRBJ2-1; no definite D call. CDR1 and CDR2 (germline): SGHRS, YFSETQ. This CDR3 contains 13 residues. V was shortened by 2 bases and J by 9 bases, with 12 bases between the two germline ends. The CDR3 sequence: CASSFVSLGEQFF. CDR3 sequence (DNA): TGCGCCAGCAGCTTCGTGAGTTTGGGTGAGCAGTTCTTC.

The sample holds one count of this clonotype. One end of the junction is discordant with germline, which a read error may explain. The genes are TRBV7-9 and TRBJ2-1; TRBD1 is a possible D gene (6 bases). This CDR3 region has 15 residues. Germline assignment: CDR1 SEHNR and CDR2 FQNEAQ (reference sequence). The CDR3 loop is CASSLDRLVGNEQFF. The DNA of the CDR3 is TGTGCCAGCAGTTTAGACAGGTTAGTCGGAAATGAGCAGTTCTTC. Full variable domain (rest looked up from reference TRBV7-9 and TRBJ2-1): DTGVSQNPRHKITKRGQNVTFRCDPISEHNRLYWYRQTLGQGPEFLTYFQNEAQLEKSRLLSDRFSAERPKGSFSTLEIQRTEQGDSAMYLCASSLDRLVGNEQFFGPGTRLTVL.

In this sample, this clonotype turned up a few times. The chain couples TRBV18 to TRBJ2-7; TRBD2 agrees at 7 bases. This CDR3 contains 16 residues. Losses at the gene ends were 4 bases for V and 2 bases for J; bases not matched to a gene: 11. CDR1 and CDR2 (germline): KGHSH, LQKENI. CDR3: CASSQQSGGPPYEQYF. The DNA of the CDR3 is TGTGCCAGCTCACAACAATCGGGGGGTCCGCCCTACGAGCAGTACTTC.

This chain connects TRBV9 to TRBJ2-2, with a weak D call TRBD1 (6 bases). The CDR3 has 15 residues. Deletions cut 0 bases from V and 2 bases from J, with 8 bases between. Looked up from germline, CDR1 is SGDLS and CDR2 is YYNGEE. CDR3 amino acids: CASSVVGANTGELFF. As DNA, the CDR3 is TGTGCCAGCAGCGTAGTGGGGGCAAACACCGGGGAGCTGTTTTTT.

J is TRBJ2-3 and V is TRBV11-2; a weak D match, TRBD1 (5 bases). The germline V and J ends were trimmed by 5 bases and 7 bases, with 19 bases remaining between them. This CDR3 is 15 amino acids long. Looked up from germline, CDR1 is SGHAT and CDR2 is FQNNGV. CDR3 in DNA: TGTGCCAGCAGCCACCTCCAAGGGGATTTACATACGCAGTATTTT. It translates to CASSHLQGDLHTQYF.

In this sample, this clonotype turned up a few times. This chain links TRBV10-3 with TRBJ2-1, with no clear D. The CDR3 has 13 amino acids. Trimming pared 4 bases from V and 5 bases from J, leaving 9 bases between. Germline V gives CDR1 ENHRY, CDR2 SYGVKD. CDR3 sequence (DNA): TGTGCCATCAGTGGGATTGGAGACAATGAGCAGTTCTTC. The encoded protein is CAISGIGDNEQFF.

In regard to this clonotype: The junction shows a germline mismatch at one end, possibly a read error. The chain couples TRBV20-1 to TRBJ2-1; D is undetermined. The CDR3 has 13 amino acids. Germline loops: CDR1 DFQATT, CDR2 SNEGSKA (reference sequence). This CDR3 is CSASHVSYDEQFF. CDR3 DNA sequence: TGCAGTGCCAGCCATGTTTCCTACGATGAGCAGTTCTTC.